Each of the 17 T cell receptor beta chains below was sequenced from the same sample in a study of T cell responses to AZD1222 COVID-19 vaccine (dated by TCRdb to about 2021). The sample's time point label, in plain terms: about 28 days (+/-7) after the second vaccine dose. Library method: the immunoSEQ multiplex PCR assay. As stored in TCRdb, this immuneACCESS dataset retains in-frame rearrangements with V and J assigned. A fraction of the clones does not appear; measured against another copy, unresolved V genes explain less than half of the discrepancy, and the remainder lacks a known reason. This sample holds approximately 120,000 clones; more than 75% were observed only once. The leading ten clones occupy less than 4.5% of the sample. The sequencing used peripheral blood, collected 28 days after the second AZD1222 dose. The receptors come from an adult who received the AZD1222 COVID-19 vaccine.

This chain joins TRBV7-8 and TRBJ1-2; TRBD1 is a possible D gene (6 bases). Trimming stripped 1 base from V and 10 bases from J, with 13 bases between. The CDR3 covers 13 residues. Per germline, CDR1 SGHVS and CDR2 FQNEAQ. This CDR3 reads CASSLDTGRNYTF. CDR3 nucleotides: TGTGCCAGCAGCTTAGATACAGGGCGTAACTACACCTTC.

The rearrangement joins TRBV3-1 (or the pseudogene TRBV3-2) to TRBJ1-4; maybe TRBD1 (5 bases). V lost 0 bases and J 10 bases, leaving 18 bases between the germline ends. Germline assignment: CDR1 LGHDT and CDR2 YNNKEL (reference sequence). The CDR3 loop spans 16 amino acids. The CDR3 reads CASSQDRRQRVGKLFF. The CDR3 DNA reads TGTGCCAGCAGCCAAGATAGAAGACAGAGGGTTGGAAAACTGTTTTTT.

The chain combines TRBV5-4 with TRBJ2-3; 7 nucleotides match TRBD1. With V trimmed by 0 bases and J by 2 bases, 3 bases remained unmatched. Germline V gene data show CDR1 as SGHNT and CDR2 as YYREEE (reference sequence). The CDR3 loop spans 15 amino acids. DNA of the CDR3: TGTGCCAGCAGCTTGGAGGGACAGCCCACAGATACGCAGTATTTT. Its protein is CASSLEGQPTDTQYF. The full variable domain, its missing parts supplied by reference TRBV5-4 and TRBJ2-3, is ETGVTQSPTHLIKTRGQQVTLRCSSQSGHNTVSWYQQALGQGPQFIFQYYREEENGRGNFPPRFSGLQFPNYSSELNVNALELDDSALYLCASSLEGQPTDTQYFGPGTRLTVL.

J is TRBJ1-1 and V is TRBV28, with 8 bases that match TRBD1. Germline V gene lookup returns CDR1 MDHEN and CDR2 SYDVKM. V shed 5 bases and J 5 bases; nucleotides not matched to a gene: 7. The CDR3 sequence is 14 residues long. This CDR3 reads CASSALRGRTEAFF. As DNA, the CDR3 is TGTGCCAGCAGTGCACTCAGGGGGCGGACTGAAGCTTTCTTT.

V gene TRBV18 combines with J gene TRBJ2-2; 10 nucleotides agree with TRBD2. Germline V gene sequence: CDR1 KGHSH, CDR2 LQKENI. Losses at the gene ends were 6 bases for V and 1 base for J; bases not matched to a gene: 2. This CDR3 spans 15 amino acids. The chain's CDR3 is CASSRTSGNTGELFF. Here the CDR3 DNA reads TGTGCCAGCTCCCGGACTAGCGGGAACACCGGGGAGCTGTTTTTT.

The J gene is TRBJ2-3, the V gene TRBV7-9, with 9 bases identical to TRBD2. Trimming cost V 5 bases and J 2 bases; bases outside gene matches: 14. The CDR3 extends over 18 amino acids. Germline CDR1 is SEHNR and CDR2 is FQNEAQ (reference sequence). CDR3 DNA: TGTGCCAGCAGCAGTCCGGACTTGAGACTAGCGGACACAGATACGCAGTATTTT. It is translated as CASSSPDLRLADTDTQYF. Looking up the rest from reference TRBV7-9 and TRBJ2-3 gives the full variable domain: DTGVSQNPRHKITKRGQNVTFRCDPISEHNRLYWYRQTLGQGPEFLTYFQNEAQLEKSRLLSDRFSAERPKGSFSTLEIQRTEQGDSAMYLCASSSPDLRLADTDTQYFGPGTRLTVL.

The CDR3 here is CASSSQGQETQYF. As DNA, the CDR3 is TGCGCCAGCAGCTCGCAGGGACAAGAGACCCAGTACTTC. The chain is built from TRBV5-1 and TRBJ2-5; D is possibly TRBD1 (5 bases). Looked up from germline, CDR1 is SGHRS and CDR2 is YFSETQ. V lost 3 bases to trimming and J lost 2 bases, with 8 bases between them. This CDR3 has 13 amino acids.

The chain combines TRBV7-9 with TRBJ2-3; 7 nucleotides line up with TRBD1. The V gene's germline CDR1 is SEHNR and CDR2 FQNEAQ (reference sequence). With 5 bases clipped from V and 2 bases from J, the junction kept 10 bases outside the gene matches. CDR3 length equals 16 residues. The CDR3 sequence: CASSRRQGRLTDTQYF. CDR3 sequence (DNA): TGTGCCAGCAGCCGGAGACAGGGACGCCTCACAGATACGCAGTATTTT.

The CDR3 loop is CSVGSSGASYEQYF. CDR3 sequence (DNA): TGCAGCGTTGGTTCTAGCGGGGCCTCCTACGAGCAGTACTTC. This chain connects TRBV29-1 to TRBJ2-7; 9 nucleotides match TRBD2. From germline, CDR1 is SQVTM and CDR2 ANQGSEA. The CDR3 runs 14 residues. With V trimmed by 4 bases and J by 0 bases, 4 bases remained unmatched.

V is TRBV6-2 or TRBV6-3 and J is TRBJ1-5; weak D call: TRBD1 (6 bases). With 2 bases removed from V and 9 bases from J, the gap between germline ends came to 14 bases. CDR1 and CDR2 (germline): MNHEY, SVGEGT. The length of the CDR3 is 14 residues. Written as DNA, the CDR3 is TGTGCCAGCAGTTACGGAGGGGGGGGGAGGCCCCAGCATTTT. Amino acids: CASSYGGGGRPQHF.

This sequence joins TRBV2 and TRBJ1-2; the match to TRBD1 covers 8 bases. V dropped 4 bases and J dropped 8; count of bases not matched to a gene: 3. Germline V gene sequence: CDR1 SNHLY, CDR2 FYNNEI. The CDR3 has 12 residues. The CDR3 sequence: CASSATGGGYTF. The CDR3 coding sequence is TGTGCCAGCAGTGCTACAGGGGGGGGCTACACCTTC.

The chain recombines TRBV6-2 or TRBV6-3 with TRBJ1-2, with D tentatively TRBD1 (6 bases). This CDR3 spans 14 amino acids. Germline loops: CDR1 MNHEY, CDR2 SVGEGT. V was clipped by 2 bases and J by 8 bases, with 15 bases between them. The CDR3 region has the DNA TGTGCCAGCAGTTACGAGGAGACAGGTCGGGGCTACACCTTC. Translated, it gives CASSYEETGRGYTF.

This chain connects TRBV19 to TRBJ1-2, with a weak D call TRBD1 (5 bases). Germline-derived CDR1 and CDR2 are LNHDA and SQIVND (reference sequence). CDR3 size: 15 residues. V was clipped by 2 bases and J by 1 base, with 11 bases between them. The CDR3 coding sequence is TGTGCCAGTAGTATAAGTGACAGCCTTAACTATGGCTACACCTTC. Translation: CASSISDSLNYGYTF.

V is TRBV12-5 and J is TRBJ2-3; D might be TRBD1 or TRBD2, each matching 5 bases. From germline, CDR1 is LGHNT and CDR2 FRNRAP. CDR3 length equals 14 residues. Trimming shortened V by 4 bases and J by 0 bases, and 8 bases separated the two germline ends. CDR3 protein: CASGWGSSTDTQYF. The CDR3, as DNA: TGTGCTAGTGGTTGGGGGAGTAGCACAGATACGCAGTATTTT.

The chain links TRBV10-2 to TRBJ2-4, with 7 bases lining up with TRBD2. The CDR3 contains 15 residues. Trimming removed 0 bases from V and 8 bases from J; junction bases left unmatched: 7. Looked up from germline, CDR1 is WSHSY and CDR2 is SAAADI. CDR3 sequence: CASSESPSGRDIQYF. The CDR3 coding sequence is TGCGCCAGCAGTGAGTCGCCTAGCGGTAGGGACATTCAGTACTTC.

The chain couples TRBV2 to TRBJ2-4; no clear D. The CDR3 contains 15 residues. V dropped 5 bases and J dropped 0 bases, with 11 bases sitting between them. Germline lookup yields CDR1 SNHLY and CDR2 FYNNEI. The DNA for the CDR3 is TGTGCCAGCAGTCTAATTCCTGCAGCCAAAAACATTCAGTACTTC. Translating gives CASSLIPAAKNIQYF.

The genes are TRBV21-1 and TRBJ1-1; TRBD1, the D gene given by the table, was not confirmed from the DNA. TRBV21-1 is termed a pseudogene. CDR3 size: 18 residues. The CDR3 loop reads CASSKLGTGGTYDTEAFF. The CDR3 nucleotides are TGTGCCAGCAGCAAGCTGGGGACAGGGGGCACGTATGACACTGAAGCTTTCTTT.